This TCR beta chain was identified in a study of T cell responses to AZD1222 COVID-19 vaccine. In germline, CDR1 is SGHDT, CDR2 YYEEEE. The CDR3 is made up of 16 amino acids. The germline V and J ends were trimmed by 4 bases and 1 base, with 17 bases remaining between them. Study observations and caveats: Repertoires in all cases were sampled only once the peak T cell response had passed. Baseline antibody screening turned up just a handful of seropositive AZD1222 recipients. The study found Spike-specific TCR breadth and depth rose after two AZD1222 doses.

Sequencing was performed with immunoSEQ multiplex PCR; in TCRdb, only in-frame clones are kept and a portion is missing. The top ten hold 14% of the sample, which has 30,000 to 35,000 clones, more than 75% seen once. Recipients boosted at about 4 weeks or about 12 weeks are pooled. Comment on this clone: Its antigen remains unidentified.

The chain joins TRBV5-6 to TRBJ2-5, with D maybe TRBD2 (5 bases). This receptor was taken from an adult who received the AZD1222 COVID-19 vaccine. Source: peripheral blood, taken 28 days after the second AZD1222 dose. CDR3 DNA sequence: TGTGCCAGCAGCCGGGGTGTAGGGTCGGCCCAAGAGACCCAGTACTTC. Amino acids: CASSRGVGSAQETQYF.